This T cell receptor (beta chain) was captured by sequencing in a study of blood T cells in healthy people across ages. Points from the study as a whole: Correlation between TCR beta diversity and naive T cell percentage was strong. Per million T cells, the diversity of TCR beta decreased roughly linearly as age advanced.

Germline V CDR1 and CDR2: MNHEY, SVGEGT. This CDR3 has 16 residues. J was trimmed by 1 base and V by 4 bases; bases with no gene match: 6. This clonotype appeared a single time. No antigen is known for it. The authors ran a second PCR of about 6 to 11 cycles using a sample-barcoded 5' primer and a J-beta primer mix. A 12-random-nucleotide template-switch adaptor tagged each cDNA molecule. TCRdb re-analysed the 5' RACE reads in MiXCR, keeping a single row per CDR3 protein. The sample has about 680,000 distinct CDR3 sequences; roughly 50% are singletons. Material for sequencing was blood. The TCR originated in a woman aged 55-70 years in good health. The chain links TRBV6-2 or TRBV6-3 to TRBJ2-1; the match to TRBD2 covers 8 bases. CDR3 in amino acids: CASSWAERESYNEQFF. The CDR3 bases are TGTGCCAGCAGTTGGGCGGAGCGGGAGTCCTACAATGAGCAGTTCTTC.